The clone carrying this T cell receptor (beta chain) was seen a single time. The data were taken from a study of shared clonotypes between healthy human individuals. Data came from immunoSEQ multiplex PCR; TCRdb stores just in-frame clones and leaves some out. Of approximately 1.4 million clones in the sample, 98% are singletons; the top ten hold roughly 0.4%. Per the germline V gene, CDR1 is WSHSY and CDR2 is SAAADI. This CDR3 has 16 residues. J was trimmed by 6 bases and V by 1 base; bases with no gene match: 9. All of the donors resided in Nashville, Tennessee, and each was a Caucasian adult. This TCR derives from a man aged 30 to 45 in good health. This chain connects TRBV10-2 to TRBJ2-1; 7 positions match TRBD1. The specimen was naive CD4+ T cells sorted from blood. Specified subset: CD45RA+ positively selected. CDR3 nucleotide sequence: TGCGCCAGCAGTGAGTTCGGCAGGGGGTCAGGCAATGAGCAGTTCTTC. This gives the protein CASSEFGRGSGNEQFF.